This T cell receptor beta chain appears in the sequencing data of a study of beta chain features in type 1 diabetes. Study-wide context: Age and gender were similar between patients and healthy donors, as were cell yields.

This clone occurred a few times. Its matching antigen is unknown. Regarding the study as a whole: Within the patient group, naive, central memory and Treg TCRB repertoires appeared more similar to each other than within healthy donors. Among patients with Type 1 diabetes, TCRB CDR3s were moderately but significantly shorter in every one of the four CD4+ subsets.

Expressed TCRB transcripts got sequenced, as all isolated RNA was reverse transcribed. TCRdb keeps only in-frame clones here, not all; method: immunoSEQ multiplex PCR. The sample yields roughly 730,000 clones, over 10% seen once. A sort by CD45RO/CCR7/CD25/CD127/CD95/CD27 yielded CD4+ naive, central memory, regulatory and stem cell-like memory cells. The CDR3 contains 15 residues. V was shortened by 5 bases and J by 4 bases, with 15 bases between the two germline ends. The V gene's germline CDR1 is MDHEN and CDR2 SYDVKM. The sample taken for sequencing was naive CD4+ T cells from blood. The chain is built from TRBV28 and TRBJ2-1, with TRBD2 as a possible D gene (5 bases). The receptor comes from a man aged 18 to 29 with type 1 diabetes. CDR3 sequence: CASSPPGIQYNEQFF. The CDR3 DNA reads as TGTGCCAGCAGTCCGCCCGGGATACAGTACAATGAGCAGTTCTTC.